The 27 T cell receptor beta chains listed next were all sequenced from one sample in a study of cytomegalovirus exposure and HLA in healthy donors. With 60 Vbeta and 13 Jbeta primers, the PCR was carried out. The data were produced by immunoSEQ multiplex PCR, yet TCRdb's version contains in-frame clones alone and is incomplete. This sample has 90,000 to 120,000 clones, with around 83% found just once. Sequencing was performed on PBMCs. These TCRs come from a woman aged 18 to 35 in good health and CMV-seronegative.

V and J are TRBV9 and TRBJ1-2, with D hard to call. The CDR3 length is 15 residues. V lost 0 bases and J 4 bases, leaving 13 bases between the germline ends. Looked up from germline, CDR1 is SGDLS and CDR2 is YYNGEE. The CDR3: CASSVGEIVTYGYTF. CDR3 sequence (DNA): TGTGCCAGCAGCGTAGGGGAGATCGTTACCTATGGCTACACCTTC.

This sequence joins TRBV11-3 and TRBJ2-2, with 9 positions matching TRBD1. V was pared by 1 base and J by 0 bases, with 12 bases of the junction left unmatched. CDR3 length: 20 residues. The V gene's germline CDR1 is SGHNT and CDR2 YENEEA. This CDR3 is CASSLGSPLRDRANTGELFF. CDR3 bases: TGTGCCAGCAGCTTAGGGTCCCCCCTCCGGGACAGGGCGAACACCGGGGAGCTGTTTTTT. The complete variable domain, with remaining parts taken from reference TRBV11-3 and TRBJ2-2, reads EAGVVQSPRYKIIEKKQPVAFWCNPISGHNTLYWYLQNLGQGPELLIRYENEEAVDDSQLPKDRFSAERLKGVDSTLKIQPAELGDSAVYLCASSLGSPLRDRANTGELFFGEGSRLTVL.

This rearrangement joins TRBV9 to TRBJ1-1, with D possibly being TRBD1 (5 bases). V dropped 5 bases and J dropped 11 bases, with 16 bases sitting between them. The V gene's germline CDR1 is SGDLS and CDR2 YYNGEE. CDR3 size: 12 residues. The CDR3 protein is CASSGVGGLAFF. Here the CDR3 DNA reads TGTGCCAGCAGTGGGGTCGGGGGGTTGGCTTTCTTT.

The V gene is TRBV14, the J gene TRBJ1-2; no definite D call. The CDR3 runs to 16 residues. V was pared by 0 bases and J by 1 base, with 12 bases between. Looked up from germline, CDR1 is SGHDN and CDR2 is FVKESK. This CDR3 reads CASSQDYRPINYGYTF. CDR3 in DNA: TGTGCCAGCAGCCAAGATTATCGTCCTATTAACTATGGCTACACCTTC.

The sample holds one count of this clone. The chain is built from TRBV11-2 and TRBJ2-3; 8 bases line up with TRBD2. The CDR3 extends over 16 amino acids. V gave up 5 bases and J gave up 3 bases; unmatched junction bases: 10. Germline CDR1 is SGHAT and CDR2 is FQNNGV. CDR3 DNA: TGTGCCAGCAGCGCAACTAGCGGCCTCGGGACAGATACGCAGTATTTT. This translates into CASSATSGLGTDTQYF.

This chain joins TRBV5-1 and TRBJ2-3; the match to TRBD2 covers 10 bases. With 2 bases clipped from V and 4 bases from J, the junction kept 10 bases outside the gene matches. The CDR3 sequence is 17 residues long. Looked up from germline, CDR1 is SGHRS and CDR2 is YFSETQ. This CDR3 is CASSFRGRLAGADTQYF. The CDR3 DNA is TGCGCCAGCAGCTTCCGGGGACGCCTAGCGGGGGCAGATACGCAGTATTTT.

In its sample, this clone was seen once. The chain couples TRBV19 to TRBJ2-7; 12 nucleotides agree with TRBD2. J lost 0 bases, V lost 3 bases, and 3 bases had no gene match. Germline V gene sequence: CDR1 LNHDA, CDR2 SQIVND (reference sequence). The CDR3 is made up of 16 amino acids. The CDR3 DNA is TGTGCCAGTAGTATCAGGACTAGCGGGGACTCCTACGAGCAGTACTTC. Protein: CASSIRTSGDSYEQYF. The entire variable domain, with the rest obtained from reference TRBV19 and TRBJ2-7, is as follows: DGGITQSPKYLFRKEGQNVTLSCEQNLNHDAMYWYRQDPGQGLRLIYYSQIVNDFQKGDIAEGYSVSREKKESFPLTVTSAQKNPTAFYLCASSIRTSGDSYEQYFGPGTRLTVT.

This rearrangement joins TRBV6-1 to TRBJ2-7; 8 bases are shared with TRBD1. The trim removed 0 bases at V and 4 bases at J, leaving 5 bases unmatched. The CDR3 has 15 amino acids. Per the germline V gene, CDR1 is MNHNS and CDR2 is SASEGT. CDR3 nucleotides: TGTGCCAGCAGTGAAGCCCCAGGGGGCCCATACGAGCAGTACTTC. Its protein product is CASSEAPGGPYEQYF.

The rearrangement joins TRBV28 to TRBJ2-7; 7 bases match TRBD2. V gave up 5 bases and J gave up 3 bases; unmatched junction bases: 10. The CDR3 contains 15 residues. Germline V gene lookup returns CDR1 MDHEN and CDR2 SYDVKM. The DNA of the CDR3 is TGTGCCAGCAGTCCCCGCCAGCGGGGCTACTACGAGCAGTACTTC. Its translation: CASSPRQRGYYEQYF.

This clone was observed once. The CDR3 nucleotides are TGTGCCAGCTGTACCGGGACAGGGAGTGCGCAGTATTTT. It specifies CASCTGTGSAQYF. This chain uses TRBV6-6 with TRBJ2-3, with 9 bases aligning to TRBD1. This CDR3 comprises 13 residues. Trimming removed 8 bases from V and 10 bases from J; junction bases left unmatched: 10. Looked up from germline, CDR1 is MNHNY and CDR2 is SVGAGI (reference sequence).

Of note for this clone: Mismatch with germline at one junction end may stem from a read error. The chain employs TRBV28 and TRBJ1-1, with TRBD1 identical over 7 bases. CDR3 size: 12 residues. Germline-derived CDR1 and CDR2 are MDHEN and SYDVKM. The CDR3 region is CACRTGNTEAFF. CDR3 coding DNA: TGTGCCTGCAGGACAGGTAACACTGAAGCTTTCTTT.

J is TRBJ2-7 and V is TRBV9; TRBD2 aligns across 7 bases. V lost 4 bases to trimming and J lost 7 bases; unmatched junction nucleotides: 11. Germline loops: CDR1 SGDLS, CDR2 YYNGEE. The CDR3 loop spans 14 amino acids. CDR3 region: CASSQLARAGEQYF. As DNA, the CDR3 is TGTGCCAGCAGCCAACTAGCGAGAGCGGGGGAGCAGTACTTC.

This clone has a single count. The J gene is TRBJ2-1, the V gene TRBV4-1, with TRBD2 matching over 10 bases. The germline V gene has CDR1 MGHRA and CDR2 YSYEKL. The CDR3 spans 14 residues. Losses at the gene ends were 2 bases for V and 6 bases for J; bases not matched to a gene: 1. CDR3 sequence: CASSQRTSGNEQFF. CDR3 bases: TGCGCCAGCAGCCAAAGGACTAGCGGCAATGAGCAGTTCTTC.

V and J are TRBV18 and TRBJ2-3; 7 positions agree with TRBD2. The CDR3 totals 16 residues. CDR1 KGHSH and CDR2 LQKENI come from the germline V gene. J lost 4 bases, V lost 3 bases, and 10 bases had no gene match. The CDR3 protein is CASSPPIQGGADTQYF. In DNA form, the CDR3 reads TGTGCCAGCTCACCCCCAATTCAGGGAGGGGCAGATACGCAGTATTTT.

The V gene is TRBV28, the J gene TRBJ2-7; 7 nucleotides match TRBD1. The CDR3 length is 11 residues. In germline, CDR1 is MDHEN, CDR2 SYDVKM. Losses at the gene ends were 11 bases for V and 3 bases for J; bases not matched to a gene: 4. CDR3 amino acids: CAVGQDYEQYF. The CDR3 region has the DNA TGTGCCGTTGGACAGGACTACGAGCAGTACTTC.

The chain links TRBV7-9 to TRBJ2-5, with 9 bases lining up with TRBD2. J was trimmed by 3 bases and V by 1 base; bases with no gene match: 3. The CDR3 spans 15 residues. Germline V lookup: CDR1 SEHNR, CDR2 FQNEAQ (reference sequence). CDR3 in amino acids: CASSLGLAGKETQYF. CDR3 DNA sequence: TGTGCCAGCAGCTTAGGGCTAGCGGGAAAAGAGACCCAGTACTTC.

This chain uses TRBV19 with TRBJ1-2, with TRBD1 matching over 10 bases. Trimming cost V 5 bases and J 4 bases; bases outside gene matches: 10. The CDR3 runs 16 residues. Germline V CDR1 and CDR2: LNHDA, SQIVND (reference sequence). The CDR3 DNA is TGTGCCAGTAGTTCTTTGACAGGGGGCCTTTCCTATGGCTACACCTTC. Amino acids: CASSSLTGGLSYGYTF.

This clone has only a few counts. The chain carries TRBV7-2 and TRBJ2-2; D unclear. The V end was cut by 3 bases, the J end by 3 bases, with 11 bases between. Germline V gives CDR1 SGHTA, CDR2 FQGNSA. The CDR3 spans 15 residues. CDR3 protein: CASSLQPVDTGELFF. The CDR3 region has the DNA TGTGCCAGCAGCTTGCAACCGGTTGACACCGGGGAGCTGTTTTTT.

The CDR3 sequence: CASSIGTPTENEQYF. The CDR3 region has the DNA TGTGCCAGTAGTATAGGGACCCCGACAGAGAACGAGCAGTACTTC. This chain joins TRBV19 and TRBJ2-7; weak D call: TRBD1 (5 bases). From germline, CDR1 is LNHDA and CDR2 SQIVND (reference sequence). V lost 1 base, J lost 5 bases, and 15 bases lay in between. CDR3 length: 15 residues. The whole variable domain, filled in from reference TRBV19 and TRBJ2-7, reads DGGITQSPKYLFRKEGQNVTLSCEQNLNHDAMYWYRQDPGQGLRLIYYSQIVNDFQKGDIAEGYSVSREKKESFPLTVTSAQKNPTAFYLCASSIGTPTENEQYFGPGTRLTVT.

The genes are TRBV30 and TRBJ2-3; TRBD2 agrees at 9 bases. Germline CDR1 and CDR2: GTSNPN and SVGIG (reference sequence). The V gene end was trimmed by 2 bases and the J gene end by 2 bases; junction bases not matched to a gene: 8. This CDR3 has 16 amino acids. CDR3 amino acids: CAWSTGLAQYTDTQYF. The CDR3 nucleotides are TGTGCCTGGAGTACGGGACTAGCCCAATACACAGATACGCAGTATTTT.

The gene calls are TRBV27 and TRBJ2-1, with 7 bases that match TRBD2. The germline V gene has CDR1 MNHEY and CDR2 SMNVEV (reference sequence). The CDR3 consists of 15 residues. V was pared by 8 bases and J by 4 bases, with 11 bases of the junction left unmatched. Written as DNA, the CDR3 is TGTGCCAGCTGGGCGGGCCTAGCGGAATACAATGAGCAGTTCTTC. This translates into CASWAGLAEYNEQFF.

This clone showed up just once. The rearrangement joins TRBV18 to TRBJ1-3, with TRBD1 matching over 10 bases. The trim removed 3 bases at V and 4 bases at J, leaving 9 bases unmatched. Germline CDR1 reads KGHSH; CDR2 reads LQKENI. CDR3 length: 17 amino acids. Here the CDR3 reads CASSPPGTGASGNTIYF. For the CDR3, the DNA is TGTGCCAGCTCACCCCCCGGGACAGGGGCTTCAGGAAACACCATATATTTT. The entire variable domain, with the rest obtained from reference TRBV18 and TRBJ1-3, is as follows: NAGVMQNPRHLVRRRGQEARLRCSPMKGHSHVYWYRQLPEEGLKFMVYLQKENIIDESGMPKERFSAEFPKEGPSILRIQQVVRGDSAAYFCASSPPGTGASGNTIYFGEGSWLTVV.

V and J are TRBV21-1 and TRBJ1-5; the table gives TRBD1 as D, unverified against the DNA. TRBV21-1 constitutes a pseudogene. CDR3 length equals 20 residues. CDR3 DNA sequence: TGTGCCAGCAGCCCCAGGAGGGGGGACAGAAGAGTCCATAGCAATCAGCCCCAGCATTTT. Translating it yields CASSPRRGDRRVHSNQPQHF.

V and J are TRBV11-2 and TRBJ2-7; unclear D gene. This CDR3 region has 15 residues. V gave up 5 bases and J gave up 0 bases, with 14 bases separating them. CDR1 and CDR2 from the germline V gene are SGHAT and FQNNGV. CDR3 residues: CASSRPGGGSYEQYF. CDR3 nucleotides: TGTGCCAGCAGCCGCCCTGGTGGCGGCTCCTACGAGCAGTACTTC.

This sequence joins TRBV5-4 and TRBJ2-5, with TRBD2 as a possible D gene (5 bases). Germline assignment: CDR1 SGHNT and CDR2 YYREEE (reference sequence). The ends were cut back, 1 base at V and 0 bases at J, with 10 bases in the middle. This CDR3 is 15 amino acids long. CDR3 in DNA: TGTGCCAGCAGCTTGCCTAGCCCGTACCAAGAGACCCAGTACTTC. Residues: CASSLPSPYQETQYF.

CDR3 sequence reads: CASSTRTSGYNEQFF. Here the CDR3 DNA reads TGTGCCAGCAGCACACGGACTAGCGGATACAATGAGCAGTTCTTC. The J gene is TRBJ2-1, the V gene TRBV28; TRBD2 matches 10 bases. This CDR3 contains 15 residues. The V gene end was trimmed by 6 bases and the J gene end by 4 bases; junction bases not matched to a gene: 6. CDR1 and CDR2 (germline): MDHEN, SYDVKM.

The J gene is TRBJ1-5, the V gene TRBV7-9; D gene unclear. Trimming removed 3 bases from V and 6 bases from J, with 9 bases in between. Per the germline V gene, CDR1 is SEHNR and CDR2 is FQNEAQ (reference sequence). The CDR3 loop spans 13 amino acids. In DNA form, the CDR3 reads TGTGCCAGCAGCTTGGTGAGCGGTCAGCCCCAGCATTTT. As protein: CASSLVSGQPQHF.